Below, 24 T cell receptor beta chains from the same sample are listed, as sequenced in a study of blood T cell repertoires in COVID-19. Profiled with immunoSEQ multiplex PCR; TCRdb holds only in-frame clones, not every one. Here the sample spans under 300,000 clones, roughly 87% being singletons. Sequencing was done on a sample of PBMCs or T cells enriched from blood (not recorded which). Every receptor here comes from a woman aged 25 to 39 who had recovered from COVID-19.

This chain connects TRBV19 to TRBJ2-7, with 11 bases identical to TRBD2. The CDR3 extends over 18 amino acids. Germline assignment: CDR1 LNHDA and CDR2 SQIVND (reference sequence). J gave up 4 bases and V 3 bases, and 14 bases lay outside the gene matches. This CDR3 is CASSIGWGLAGGNYEQYF. DNA for the CDR3: TGTGCCAGTAGTATCGGCTGGGGGCTAGCGGGAGGTAATTACGAGCAGTACTTC.

The rearrangement uses TRBV27 and TRBJ1-4; D is possibly TRBD1 (5 bases). The CDR3 consists of 14 residues. In germline, CDR1 is MNHEY, CDR2 SMNVEV (reference sequence). Trimming took off 5 bases at V and 4 bases at J, with 11 bases between the two ends. In DNA form, the CDR3 reads TGTGCCAGCAGTATTCTTGGACATAATGAAAAACTGTTTTTT. It encodes CASSILGHNEKLFF.

J is TRBJ2-5 and V is TRBV29-1; 10 bases fit TRBD2. CDR1 is SQVTM, CDR2 ANQGSEA, per germline. The junction had 11 bases not matched to a gene; V was cut back by 1 base and J by 3 bases. The CDR3 has 17 residues. CDR3 nucleotide sequence: TGCAGCGTTGAAGCAATTCTAGCGGGGGCCAAAGAAGAGACCCAGTACTTC. Protein: CSVEAILAGAKEETQYF.

This clone was seen only a few times. V gene TRBV12-3 or TRBV12-4 combines with J gene TRBJ1-4; unclear D gene. V was cut by 3 bases and J by 5 bases, with 4 bases left in between. This CDR3 contains 12 residues. Written as DNA, the CDR3 is TGTGCCAGCAGTTTCGGGAATGAAAAACTGTTTTTT. This gives the protein CASSFGNEKLFF.

The chain uses TRBV3-1 (or the pseudogene TRBV3-2) and TRBJ2-7; 9 bases map to TRBD2. CDR1 is LGHDT, CDR2 YNNKEL, per germline (reference sequence). Unmatched junction bases numbered 11, after V lost 4 bases and J lost 4 bases. This CDR3 has 16 residues. CDR3: CASSLLGTSSRYEQYF. In DNA, the CDR3 is TGTGCCAGCAGCCTACTCGGGACTAGCTCTAGGTACGAGCAGTACTTC.

The chain joins TRBV11-2 to TRBJ1-6; no clear D gene. The CDR3 has 14 amino acids. Trimming took 3 bases from V and 7 from J, leaving 10 bases between them. Germline values: CDR1 SGHAT, CDR2 FQNNGV. The CDR3 spells CASSFEIRNSPLHF. The CDR3 DNA is TGTGCCAGCAGCTTTGAGATTAGAAATTCACCCCTCCACTTT.

The V and J genes are TRBV29-1 and TRBJ2-3; the match to TRBD2 covers 9 bases. The CDR3 loop spans 15 amino acids. V shed 3 bases, J shed 2 bases, and the junction held 6 bases outside the gene matches. Per germline, CDR1 SQVTM and CDR2 ANQGSEA. The CDR3, as DNA: TGCAGCGTTGATTTGCTAGCGGGGTTCACAGATACGCAGTATTTT. Translation: CSVDLLAGFTDTQYF.

The chain uses TRBV19 and TRBJ1-5; D is possibly TRBD1 (6 bases). Germline V gene data show CDR1 as LNHDA and CDR2 as SQIVND (reference sequence). CDR3 length equals 18 residues. The V and J ends lost 3 bases and 5 bases respectively, with 23 bases between them. The CDR3, as DNA: TGTGCCAGTAGTATTTCACAGGGAATGGCCCTGGGTGATCAGCCCCAGCATTTT. It translates to CASSISQGMALGDQPQHF.

The gene calls are TRBV6-7 and TRBJ2-7, with a weak D call TRBD2 (6 bases). TRBV6-7 is recorded as an ORF, its role being uncertain. The V end was cut by 5 bases, the J end by 4 bases, with 33 bases between. The CDR3 extends over 20 amino acids. CDR3 in amino acids: CASSTPRRATATHPGYEQYF. The CDR3 DNA is TGTGCCAGCAGTACCCCCAGGAGGGCGACAGCTACACACCCCGGATACGAGCAGTACTTC.

V usage is TRBV10-3 and J usage is TRBJ2-2; TRBD1 agrees at 10 bases. The CDR3 spans 16 residues. Germline V lookup: CDR1 ENHRY, CDR2 SYGVKD. V dropped 6 bases and J dropped 2; count of bases not matched to a gene: 6. The CDR3 reads CAIRGRDRGNTGELFF. The CDR3 DNA reads as TGTGCCATCAGGGGCCGGGACAGGGGCAACACCGGGGAGCTGTTTTTT.

CDR3 sequence: CAISPRGSLLFF. CDR3 DNA sequence: TGTGCCATCAGTCCCCGAGGCAGCCTTCTGTTTTTT. The chain employs TRBV10-3 and TRBJ1-4; no clear D. The CDR3 spans 12 residues. Germline V gene data show CDR1 as ENHRY and CDR2 as SYGVKD. V lost 5 bases and J 14 bases, leaving 15 bases between the germline ends.

The chain couples TRBV2 to TRBJ1-2; D is undetermined. Germline CDR1 and CDR2: SNHLY and FYNNEI. This CDR3 spans 14 amino acids. V dropped 3 bases and J dropped 1 base, with 9 bases sitting between them. The CDR3 region is CASSDQSSNYGYTF. The CDR3 coding sequence is TGTGCCAGCAGTGATCAATCCAGTAACTATGGCTACACCTTC.

The chain is built from TRBV5-1 and TRBJ2-1, with TRBD2 matching 11 bases. The trim removed 4 bases at V and 3 bases at J, leaving 3 bases unmatched. This CDR3 spans 15 amino acids. Germline V gene lookup returns CDR1 SGHRS and CDR2 YFSETQ. The chain's CDR3 is CASSTGLAGYNEQFF. CDR3 in DNA: TGCGCCAGCAGCACAGGACTAGCGGGCTACAATGAGCAGTTCTTC. The full variable domain, completed using reference TRBV5-1 and TRBJ2-1, is KAGVTQTPRYLIKTRGQQVTLSCSPISGHRSVSWYQQTPGQGLQFLFEYFSETQRNKGNFPGRFSGRQFSNSRSEMNVSTLELGDSALYLCASSTGLAGYNEQFFGPGTRLTVL.

This clone appeared a few times. The chain carries TRBV19 and TRBJ1-1; weak D call: TRBD1 (5 bases). V lost 7 bases to trimming and J lost 0 bases, with 15 bases between them. The CDR3 totals 15 residues. Germline V gives CDR1 LNHDA, CDR2 SQIVND (reference sequence). CDR3: CASTSRAGLNTEAFF. The CDR3 bases are TGTGCCAGTACCTCTAGGGCAGGGTTGAACACTGAAGCTTTCTTT.

The rearrangement uses TRBV13 and TRBJ2-7, with TRBD2 matching over 13 bases. This CDR3 is 15 amino acids long. CDR1 is PRHDT and CDR2 is FYEKMQ in the germline V gene (reference sequence). V gave up 5 bases and J gave up 7 bases; unmatched junction bases: 8. In DNA, the CDR3 is TGTGCCAGCAGCCTTACTAGCGGGGGGGCGGGAGAGCAGTACTTC. As protein: CASSLTSGGAGEQYF.

V usage is TRBV5-1 and J usage is TRBJ1-2, with 9 bases lining up with TRBD1. CDR3 length equals 16 residues. V lost 3 bases to trimming and J lost 2 bases; unmatched junction nucleotides: 8. The germline CDR1 and CDR2 sequences are SGHRS and YFSETQ. Written as DNA, the CDR3 is TGCGCCAGCAGCTGGGCACAGGGGGCTTACAACTATGGCTACACCTTC. This gives the protein CASSWAQGAYNYGYTF.

The chain has TRBV7-2 and TRBJ2-7; 8 bases are a match to TRBD2. The CDR3 runs 16 residues. Trimming removed 6 bases from V and 7 bases from J; junction bases left unmatched: 17. The germline V gene has CDR1 SGHTA and CDR2 FQGNSA. CDR3 bases: TGTGCCAGCAGTCCATCCAACCGGCGGGGGGTCTGTGAGCAGTACTTC. It translates to CASSPSNRRGVCEQYF.

The chain is built from TRBV5-4 and TRBJ1-2; no firm D call. The V gene's germline CDR1 is SGHNT and CDR2 YYREEE (reference sequence). The V gene lost 1 base and the J gene lost 2 bases, with 12 bases spanning the gap. The CDR3 spans 15 residues. The CDR3 spells CASSLRGSQNYGYTF. The CDR3 DNA reads as TGTGCCAGCAGCTTGCGGGGAAGCCAAAACTATGGCTACACCTTC. The full variable domain, rest sourced from reference TRBV5-4 and TRBJ1-2, is ETGVTQSPTHLIKTRGQQVTLRCSSQSGHNTVSWYQQALGQGPQFIFQYYREEENGRGNFPPRFSGLQFPNYSSELNVNALELDDSALYLCASSLRGSQNYGYTFGSGTRLTVV.

J is TRBJ1-5 and V is TRBV19, with D tentatively TRBD1 (5 bases). CDR1 is LNHDA and CDR2 is SQIVND in the germline V gene (reference sequence). This CDR3 has 19 amino acids. The V end was cut by 5 bases, the J end by 0 bases, with 23 bases between. The CDR3, as DNA: TGTGCCAGTAGTCTGAGGGGAGGGGACTCCTACTATAGCAATCAGCCCCAGCATTTT. Its protein is CASSLRGGDSYYSNQPQHF. The full variable domain, rest sourced from reference TRBV19 and TRBJ1-5, is DGGITQSPKYLFRKEGQNVTLSCEQNLNHDAMYWYRQDPGQGLRLIYYSQIVNDFQKGDIAEGYSVSREKKESFPLTVTSAQKNPTAFYLCASSLRGGDSYYSNQPQHFGDGTRLSIL.

The chain links TRBV10-3 to TRBJ1-1; D gene unclear. CDR3 length: 14 residues. Germline V gene lookup returns CDR1 ENHRY and CDR2 SYGVKD. V was clipped by 8 bases and J by 4 bases, with 17 bases between them. CDR3 amino acids: CAIRADGSSTEAFF. The CDR3, as DNA: TGTGCCATCCGAGCGGACGGGAGCTCCACTGAAGCTTTCTTT.

This clone was detected only once. The chain has TRBV27 and TRBJ2-3, with 10 bases aligning to TRBD2. The CDR3 covers 15 residues. The germline V gene has CDR1 MNHEY and CDR2 SMNVEV (reference sequence). V shed 2 bases and J 6 bases; nucleotides not matched to a gene: 5. CDR3 region: CASSLGSGGADTQYF. Here the CDR3 DNA reads TGTGCCAGCAGTTTAGGGAGCGGGGGGGCCGATACGCAGTATTTT.

This chain connects TRBV11-2 to TRBJ2-5, with 8 bases identical to TRBD1. The germline gives CDR1 SGHAT, CDR2 FQNNGV. The V gene end was trimmed by 6 bases and the J gene end by 5 bases; junction bases not matched to a gene: 11. The CDR3 runs 15 residues. The CDR3 spells CASRSYAGGGETQYF. The CDR3 DNA sequence: TGTGCCAGCAGGTCCTATGCAGGGGGCGGGGAGACCCAGTACTTC.

This clone was seen a single time. The gene calls are TRBV5-1 and TRBJ2-3, with D possibly being TRBD2 (6 bases). V lost 0 bases and J lost 1, with 9 bases in between. This CDR3 comprises 15 residues. CDR1 and CDR2 (germline): SGHRS, YFSETQ. The CDR3 DNA reads as TGCGCCAGCAGCTTGGAGGAGGGCGGCACAGATACGCAGTATTTT. Protein: CASSLEEGGTDTQYF.

This chain uses TRBV3-1 (or the pseudogene TRBV3-2) with TRBJ1-2, with D possibly being TRBD1 (5 bases). With 0 bases removed from V and 8 bases from J, the gap between germline ends came to 13 bases. This CDR3 contains 14 residues. Germline-derived CDR1 and CDR2 are LGHDT and YNNKEL (reference sequence). This chain's CDR3 is CASSQDLRVNGYTF. The CDR3 DNA reads as TGTGCCAGCAGCCAAGATCTCAGGGTCAACGGCTACACCTTC.